This entry lists 2 T cell receptor beta chains sequenced from one sample in a study of T cells in tumors and immune-related adverse events. Using immunoSEQ multiplex PCR, the repertoire was profiled, and TCRdb retains in-frame clones only, with some absent. The data hold fewer than 25,000 clones, with 75% to 95% observed a single time. This sample comprised lymph node tissue, obtained from a patient treated with anti-PD-1 therapy. The receptors were gathered from a female donor with metastatic renal cell carcinoma.

In DNA form, the CDR3 reads TGTGCCAGCAGCCAAGCATCAGGGCGGTCCTACGAGCAGTACTTC. Translation gives CASSQASGRSYEQYF. The genes are TRBV4-2 and TRBJ2-7, with a possible D match to TRBD1 (5 bases). Germline CDR1 is LGHNA and CDR2 is YNFKEQ. Trimming removed 1 base from V and 1 base from J, with 11 bases in between. The CDR3 is 15 amino acids.

The chain links TRBV7-8 to TRBJ1-4; 8 bases are a match to TRBD1. The CDR3 runs 15 residues. V shed 1 base and J 8 bases; nucleotides not matched to a gene: 6. The germline gives CDR1 SGHVS, CDR2 FQNEAQ. The CDR3 reads CASSLGNRGREKLFF. DNA for the CDR3: TGTGCCAGCAGCTTAGGAAACAGGGGGAGGGAAAAACTGTTTTTT.